The present T cell receptor beta chain was sequenced within a study of human T cells and chemical hapten exposure. Study information: Slight differences in pooled library volume were the main source of varying TCR yields across samples.

Regarding time point: patch test 1, 2 weeks after DPC sensitization. Treatment given: therapeutic diphenylcyclopropenone sensitization with weekly scalp DPC. Total RNA was extracted from unfractionated whole blood. Germline V gene lookup returns CDR1 MNHEY and CDR2 SVGAGI. V lost 5 bases, J lost 7 bases, and 18 bases lay in between. CDR3 length: 15 residues. TCRdb re-called the RACE reads with MiXCR, one entry per CDR3 protein. The sample holds some 52,000 distinct CDR3 sequences; approximately 9.9% are singletons and the top ten take approximately 2%. The sequencing here drew on whole blood, taken in connection with sensitization to the hapten diphenylcyclopropenone (DPC). This sequence joins TRBV6-5 and TRBJ2-4, with D unresolved. The sequence came from a middle-aged woman with alopecia areata. Some clones in this sample may be carry-over from other donors' samples. The CDR3 protein is CASSPQVGVDNIQYF. CDR3 DNA: TGTGCCAGCAGTCCCCAGGTCGGAGTCGACAACATTCAGTACTTC.